What follows describes a single T cell receptor beta chain. Partitioning of CD4+ cells yielded a CD45RA+ naive subset and a CD45RA-negative memory subset. This sample was included in a study of shared clonotypes between healthy human individuals. V lost 10 bases and J lost 2, with 20 bases in between. The CDR3 has 15 amino acids. Germline loops: CDR1 SGHTA, CDR2 FQGNSA. Libraries were prepared by immunoSEQ multiplex PCR; TCRdb keeps only in-frame clonotypes and omits some of them. Among about 1.1 million clones listed, approximately 80% were seen once. This sequence joins TRBV7-2 and TRBJ2-5, with D possibly being TRBD1 or TRBD2 (7 bases each). This TCR was recovered from a man younger than 35 in good health. Some clones in this sample may be carry-over from other donors' samples. Sequences were obtained from memory CD4+ T cells from PBMCs. The subset denotes: CD45RA-negative fraction. The CDR3 DNA reads TGTGCCACCCTGGGAGGGGGCTGGGGTCAAGAGACCCAGTACTTC. Its protein is CATLGGGWGQETQYF.